Given below is one T cell receptor (beta chain) in context. This sample was included in a study of neoadjuvant nivolumab and ipilimumab in lung cancer. TCRdb's table, derived via immunoSEQ multiplex PCR, lists solely in-frame clones and lacks some. The sample contains about 26,000 clones, 65% to 85% of which appear only once. The V end lost 2 bases, the J end lost 7 bases, and 17 bases lay between the germline ends. This CDR3 is built from 15 residues. Germline CDR1 is KGHSH and CDR2 is LQKENI. This sequence originates from an adult with non-small cell lung cancer. The sequenced sample was peripheral blood, obtained before neoadjuvant nivolumab, alone or with ipilimumab. V usage is TRBV18 and J usage is TRBJ1-1; D is undetermined. CDR3 DNA sequence: TGTGCCAGCTCACCATCCTCAGGATATTTGGGTGAAGCTTTCTTT. This translates into CASSPSSGYLGEAFF.